The clone carrying this TCR beta chain was found a few times. The data are from a study of human T cells and chemical hapten exposure. Study in general: Once 0.01% DPC had been applied to the upper back by patch test, readings were taken at 6 days.

Noted time point: pre-sensitization, week 0. Stated treatment: therapeutic diphenylcyclopropenone sensitization with weekly scalp DPC. V dropped 6 bases and J dropped 2 bases, with 23 bases sitting between them. The CDR3 is 17 amino acids. TCRdb recomputed calls from the RACE reads with MiXCR, one row per CDR3 protein. The sample holds 80,000 to 100,000 distinct CDR3 sequences, 8% to 10% seen once. This material consisted of whole blood, taken in connection with sensitization to the hapten diphenylcyclopropenone (DPC). This TCR derives from a woman between 40 and 50 years old with alopecia areata. Some clones in this sample may be carry-over from other donors' samples. The V call is TRBV12-3 or TRBV12-4, the J call TRBJ2-7, with a tentative D call TRBD2 (5 bases). Here the CDR3 reads CASSKPHLDLAAYEQYF. CDR3 coding DNA: TGTGCCAGCAGCAAGCCCCACCTCGACCTAGCAGCCTACGAGCAGTACTTC.